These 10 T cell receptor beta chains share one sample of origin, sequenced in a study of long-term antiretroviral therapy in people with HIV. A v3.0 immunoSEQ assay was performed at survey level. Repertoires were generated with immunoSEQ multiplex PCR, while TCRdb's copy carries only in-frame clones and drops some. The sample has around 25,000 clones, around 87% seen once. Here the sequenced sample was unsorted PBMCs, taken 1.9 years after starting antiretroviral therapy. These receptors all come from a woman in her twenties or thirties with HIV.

For the CDR3, the DNA is TGCGCAGGGGTTATTGGAAACACCATATATTTT. This sequence encodes CAGVIGNTIYF. The chain is built from TRBV29-1 and TRBJ1-3; D perhaps matches TRBD1 (6 bases). The CDR3 covers 11 residues. CDR1 and CDR2 (germline): SQVTM, ANQGSEA.

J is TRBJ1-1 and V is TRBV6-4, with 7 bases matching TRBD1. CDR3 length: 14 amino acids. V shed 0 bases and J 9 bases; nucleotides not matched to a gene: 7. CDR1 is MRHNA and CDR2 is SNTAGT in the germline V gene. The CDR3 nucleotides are TGTGCCAGCAGTGACTCGACAGGGCCAGGGAAAGCTTTCTTT. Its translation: CASSDSTGPGKAFF.

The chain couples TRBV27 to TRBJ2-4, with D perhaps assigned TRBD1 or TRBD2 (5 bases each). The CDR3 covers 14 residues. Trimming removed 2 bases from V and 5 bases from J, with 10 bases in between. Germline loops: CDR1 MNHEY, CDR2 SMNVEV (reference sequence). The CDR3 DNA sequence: TGTGCCAGCAGTTTAAGCCGAGGGGAAAACATTCAGTACTTC. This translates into CASSLSRGENIQYF.

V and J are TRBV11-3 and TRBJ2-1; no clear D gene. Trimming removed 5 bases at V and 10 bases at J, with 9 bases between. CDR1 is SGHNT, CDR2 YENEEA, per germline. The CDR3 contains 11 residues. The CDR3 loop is CASSRANEQFF. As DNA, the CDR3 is TGTGCCAGCAGCCGCGCTAACGAGCAGTTCTTC.

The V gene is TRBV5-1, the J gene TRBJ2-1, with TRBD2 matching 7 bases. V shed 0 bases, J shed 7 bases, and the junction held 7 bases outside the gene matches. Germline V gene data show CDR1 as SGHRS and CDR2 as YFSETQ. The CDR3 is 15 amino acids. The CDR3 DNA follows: TGCGCCAGCAGCTTGGGATCTAGCGGTGGAAATGAGCAGTTCTTC. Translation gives CASSLGSSGGNEQFF.

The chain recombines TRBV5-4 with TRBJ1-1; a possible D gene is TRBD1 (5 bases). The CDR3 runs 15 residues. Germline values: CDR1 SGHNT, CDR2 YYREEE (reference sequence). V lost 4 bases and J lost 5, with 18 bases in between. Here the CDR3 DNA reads TGTGCCAGCAGCGGGGGACGCGTGAGCCAAACTGAAGCTTTCTTT. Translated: CASSGGRVSQTEAFF. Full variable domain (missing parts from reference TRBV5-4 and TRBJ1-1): ETGVTQSPTHLIKTRGQQVTLRCSSQSGHNTVSWYQQALGQGPQFIFQYYREEENGRGNFPPRFSGLQFPNYSSELNVNALELDDSALYLCASSGGRVSQTEAFFGQGTRLTVV.

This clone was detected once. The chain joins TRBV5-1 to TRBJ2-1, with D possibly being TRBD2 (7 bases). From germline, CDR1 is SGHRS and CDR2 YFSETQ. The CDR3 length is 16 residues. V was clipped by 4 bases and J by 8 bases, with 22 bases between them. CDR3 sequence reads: CASSPRQGGGDDEQFF. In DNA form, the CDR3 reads TGCGCCAGCAGCCCAAGGCAGGGAGGGGGGGACGATGAGCAGTTCTTC.

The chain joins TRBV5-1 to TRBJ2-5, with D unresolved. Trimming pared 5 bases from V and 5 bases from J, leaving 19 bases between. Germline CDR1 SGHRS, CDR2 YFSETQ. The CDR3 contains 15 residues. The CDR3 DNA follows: TGCGCCAGCAGTCCATATGGTCACACTCAGGAGACCCAGTACTTC. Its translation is CASSPYGHTQETQYF.

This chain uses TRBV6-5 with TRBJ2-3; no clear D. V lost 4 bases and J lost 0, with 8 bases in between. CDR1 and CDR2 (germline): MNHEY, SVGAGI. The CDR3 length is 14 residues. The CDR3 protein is CASSWTASTDTQYF. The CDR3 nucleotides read TGTGCCAGCAGTTGGACGGCTAGCACAGATACGCAGTATTTT.

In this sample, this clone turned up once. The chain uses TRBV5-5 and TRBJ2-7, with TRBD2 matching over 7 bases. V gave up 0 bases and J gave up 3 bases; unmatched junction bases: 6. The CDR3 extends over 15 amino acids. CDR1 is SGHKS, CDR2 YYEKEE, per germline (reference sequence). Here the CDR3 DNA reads TGTGCCAGCAGCTTGGAGCCCGGGGGGTACTACGAGCAGTACGTC. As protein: CASSLEPGGYYEQYV.